The 28 T cell receptor beta chains presented below share a single source sample, sequenced in a study of T cells in Graves' hyperthyroidism and ophthalmopathy. RNA transcripts gave rise to amplified TCR beta CDR3 regions. The primer set for the first-round RT-PCR of the TCR CDR3 was HTBI. MiXCR, run by TCRdb on the multiplex PCR reads, gives a single entry per CDR3 protein. In the table there are 600,000 to 800,000 distinct CDR3 sequences, about 35% of which are singletons. Sequenced: blood. These receptors originate from a woman aged 40 to 55 with Graves' hyperthyroidism.

The J gene is TRBJ1-5, the V gene TRBV19; 7 nucleotides match TRBD1. The CDR3 consists of 13 residues. Per the germline V gene, CDR1 is LNHDA and CDR2 is SQIVND (reference sequence). CDR3 DNA sequence: TGTGTCACCTCGACAGGGCCAATCCAGCCCCAGCATTTT. Residues: CVTSTGPIQPQHF.

This clonotype occurred a few times. The chain joins TRBV9 to TRBJ2-7, with 9 bases fitting TRBD2. Germline lookup yields CDR1 SGDLS and CDR2 YYNGEE. The J segment lost 0 bases and the V segment lost 3 bases, leaving 4 bases of the junction unmatched. This CDR3 has 15 amino acids. The CDR3 nucleotides are TGTGCCAGCAGCGCCGCTAGCGGGACCTCCTACGAGCAGTACTTC. It specifies CASSAASGTSYEQYF.

In its sample, this clonotype was seen many times. The rearrangement links TRBV4-1 to TRBJ2-5; 7 nucleotides align to TRBD2. CDR1 is MGHRA and CDR2 is YSYEKL in the germline V gene. J was trimmed by 5 bases and V by 1 base; bases with no gene match: 4. The CDR3 consists of 14 residues. The CDR3 protein is CASSQAGGGETQYF. The CDR3 region has the DNA TGCGCCAGCAGCCAAGCGGGGGGAGGTGAGACCCAGTACTTC.

J is TRBJ1-5 and V is TRBV7-2; a weak D match, TRBD1 (5 bases). Germline values: CDR1 SGHTA, CDR2 FQGNSA. The V and J ends lost 5 bases and 8 bases respectively, with 13 bases between them. This CDR3 has 13 residues. CDR3 sequence: CASSPLGGKPQHF. CDR3 DNA sequence: TGTGCCAGCAGCCCGCTGGGGGGTAAGCCCCAGCATTTT.

Only a few counts were recorded for this clonotype. J is TRBJ1-2 and V is TRBV10-3; possibly TRBD1 for D (5 bases). CDR1 and CDR2 from the germline V gene are ENHRY and SYGVKD. The V and J ends lost 10 bases and 0 bases respectively, with 15 bases between them. The CDR3 has 14 amino acids. The CDR3 coding sequence is TGTGCCACCGTTATTGGGGGGACTAACTATGGCTACACCTTC. Residues: CATVIGGTNYGYTF.

This chain connects TRBV5-1 to TRBJ1-2; a weak D match, TRBD1 (5 bases). The V gene's germline CDR1 is SGHRS and CDR2 YFSETQ. This CDR3 has 15 amino acids. The V and J ends lost 5 bases and 3 bases respectively, with 17 bases between them. The CDR3 region has the DNA TGCGCCAGCAGGCGGGATCCGGACACCGACTATGGCTACACCTTC. It specifies CASRRDPDTDYGYTF.

V usage is TRBV7-9 and J usage is TRBJ2-7, with 10 bases fitting TRBD1. Germline V gene lookup returns CDR1 SEHNR and CDR2 FQNEAQ (reference sequence). V lost 8 bases and J lost 4; bases outside the gene matches: 5. This CDR3 comprises 13 residues. DNA of the CDR3: TGTGCCAGCGGGACAGGGGAGCGGTACGAGCAGTACTTC. Translated, it gives CASGTGERYEQYF.

This clonotype has at least ten counts. The chain recombines TRBV19 with TRBJ2-5; the D call may be TRBD1 or TRBD2 (5 bases each). V was clipped by 5 bases and J by 3 bases, with 7 bases between them. The CDR3 sequence is 12 residues long. Germline CDR1 and CDR2: LNHDA and SQIVND (reference sequence). Here the CDR3 DNA reads TGTGCCAGTAGTCAGGGAGAAGAGACCCAGTACTTC. Its protein is CASSQGEETQYF. The whole variable domain, filled in from reference TRBV19 and TRBJ2-5, reads DGGITQSPKYLFRKEGQNVTLSCEQNLNHDAMYWYRQDPGQGLRLIYYSQIVNDFQKGDIAEGYSVSREKKESFPLTVTSAQKNPTAFYLCASSQGEETQYFGPGTRLLVL.

This clonotype was detected only a few times. V gene TRBV6-5 combines with J gene TRBJ1-6; D ambiguous. Per the germline V gene, CDR1 is MNHEY and CDR2 is SVGAGI. V lost 0 bases to trimming and J lost 10 bases, with 10 bases between them. This CDR3 region has 14 residues. The CDR3 spells CASSYSDSGSPLHF. Here the CDR3 DNA reads TGTGCCAGCAGTTACTCTGACTCCGGATCACCCCTCCACTTT.

The chain carries TRBV20-1 and TRBJ2-7; 9 nucleotides agree with TRBD2. This CDR3 region has 15 residues. Germline V gene lookup returns CDR1 DFQATT and CDR2 SNEGSKA (reference sequence). The V segment lost 0 bases and the J segment 4 bases; nucleotides outside the gene matches: 7. This CDR3 reads CSARDLASGEYEQYF. The CDR3 DNA reads as TGCAGTGCTAGAGATTTGGCTAGCGGGGAATACGAGCAGTACTTC.

The chain couples TRBV7-2 to TRBJ2-7; D is perhaps TRBD1 or TRBD2 (5 bases each). Trimming took 3 bases from V and 2 from J, leaving 11 bases between them. Germline lookup yields CDR1 SGHTA and CDR2 FQGNSA. This CDR3 has 14 amino acids. This CDR3 reads CASSFGDGTYEQYF. The CDR3 nucleotides are TGTGCCAGCAGCTTCGGGGACGGAACCTACGAGCAGTACTTC.

This clonotype was counted only a few times. The chain recombines TRBV13 with TRBJ1-6; D remains ambiguous. The CDR3 has 15 amino acids. The germline V and J ends were trimmed by 7 bases and 0 bases, with 10 bases remaining between them. Germline V gene sequence: CDR1 PRHDT, CDR2 FYEKMQ (reference sequence). The CDR3 region is CASTRLSSYNSPLHF. In DNA form, the CDR3 reads TGTGCCAGCACTCGACTTAGCTCCTATAATTCACCCCTCCACTTT.

This chain connects TRBV10-3 to TRBJ2-5, with 7 bases identical to TRBD1. Germline loops: CDR1 ENHRY, CDR2 SYGVKD. V lost 10 bases, J lost 3 bases, and 14 bases stayed unmatched. The CDR3 totals 15 residues. CDR3 DNA: TGTGCCAGCATGAGTCGAGGGGGCAAAAAAGAGACCCAGTACTTC. Translated: CASMSRGGKKETQYF.

V and J are TRBV6-5 and TRBJ1-6; no reliable D call. This CDR3 spans 12 amino acids. Trimming stripped 5 bases from V and 7 bases from J, with 6 bases between. Germline V CDR1 and CDR2: MNHEY, SVGAGI. The CDR3 sequence is CASSRLNSPLHF. Written as DNA, the CDR3 is TGTGCCAGCAGTAGGCTGAATTCACCCCTCCACTTT.

V and J are TRBV7-2 and TRBJ2-2; 9 positions match TRBD1. This CDR3 has 16 residues. Germline trimming cut 6 bases from V and 4 bases from J; bases unmatched to any gene: 9. Germline V gene lookup returns CDR1 SGHTA and CDR2 FQGNSA. CDR3 sequence: CASSFTGTGITGELFF. The CDR3 DNA follows: TGTGCCAGCAGTTTCACCGGGACAGGGATCACCGGGGAGCTGTTTTTT.

This clonotype was counted many times. V gene TRBV6-5 combines with J gene TRBJ1-5; D uncertain. Deletions cut 2 bases from V and 5 bases from J, with 10 bases between. This CDR3 has 14 amino acids. Looked up from germline, CDR1 is MNHEY and CDR2 is SVGAGI. CDR3 sequence (DNA): TGTGCCAGCAGTTACATACACGGAGATCAGCCCCAGCATTTT. Protein: CASSYIHGDQPQHF.

This clonotype showed up just a few times. The V gene is TRBV28, the J gene TRBJ1-1; D is perhaps TRBD1 (6 bases). V lost 7 bases to trimming and J lost 1 base, with 13 bases between them. The V gene's germline CDR1 is MDHEN and CDR2 SYDVKM. The CDR3 covers 14 residues. This chain's CDR3 is CASIRGGTNTEAFF. In DNA, the CDR3 is TGTGCCAGCATCAGAGGGGGAACGAACACTGAAGCTTTCTTT.

In its sample, this clonotype was seen many times. The chain links TRBV12-3 or TRBV12-4 to TRBJ2-6, with 7 bases identical to TRBD1. This CDR3 has 17 residues. Unmatched junction bases numbered 2, after V lost 0 bases and J lost 0 bases. CDR3 coding DNA: TGTGCCAGCAGTTTAGCGGCAGGGGGCTCTGGGGCCAACGTCCTGACTTTC. It translates to CASSLAAGGSGANVLTF.

V and J are TRBV29-1 and TRBJ2-7; either TRBD1 or TRBD2 may fit D (5 bases each). The CDR3 has 12 residues. V was shortened by 8 bases and J by 3 bases, with 14 bases between the two germline ends. From germline, CDR1 is SQVTM and CDR2 ANQGSEA. The CDR3 DNA reads TGCAGCACCGGGGACGGGGTCTACGAGCAGTACTTC. This encodes CSTGDGVYEQYF.

As regards this clonotype: A clone one base away is much larger, so this may be a read error. CDR3 nucleotide sequence: TGTGCCAGCAGTTTCATTCAGGACTCCGAGCAGTACTTC. Protein sequence: CASSFIQDSEQYF. The chain is built from TRBV6-5 and TRBJ2-7; D is possibly TRBD2 (5 bases). The germline V and J ends were trimmed by 4 bases and 6 bases, with 13 bases remaining between them. CDR3 length: 13 amino acids. The V gene's germline CDR1 is MNHEY and CDR2 SVGAGI.

This clonotype was observed at least ten times. CDR3 nucleotide sequence: TGTGCCAGCCATCCGTCAGGGAGGGAGGGCTATGGCTACACCTTC. It translates to CASHPSGREGYGYTF. The gene calls are TRBV12-3 or TRBV12-4 and TRBJ1-2; possible D gene TRBD1, 5 bases. The V gene lost 8 bases and the J gene lost 4 bases, with 20 bases spanning the gap. CDR3 size: 15 residues.

The V call is TRBV6-1, the J call TRBJ2-2; tentative D call: TRBD2 (5 bases). The germline V and J ends were trimmed by 5 bases and 4 bases, with 20 bases remaining between them. From germline, CDR1 is MNHNS and CDR2 SASEGT. The CDR3 extends over 17 amino acids. The CDR3 DNA reads TGTGCCAGCAGTTACTCGAGAGGGAGTGGGGTCACCGGGGAGCTGTTTTTT. Its protein product is CASSYSRGSGVTGELFF.

The rearrangement joins TRBV6-4 to TRBJ2-7, with 9 bases matching TRBD1. In germline, CDR1 is MRHNA, CDR2 SNTAGT. This CDR3 region has 16 residues. Germline trimming cut 4 bases from V and 5 bases from J; bases unmatched to any gene: 12. This chain's CDR3 is CASSATAGTGTHEQYF. CDR3 in DNA: TGTGCCAGCAGTGCAACTGCCGGGACAGGGACACACGAGCAGTACTTC.

This chain joins TRBV6-5 and TRBJ1-4; D may be TRBD1 (6 bases). This CDR3 has 16 residues. The ends were cut back, 0 bases at V and 4 bases at J, with 12 bases in the middle. CDR1 and CDR2 (germline): MNHEY, SVGAGI. CDR3 nucleotides: TGTGCCAGCAGTTACTCGGGGGCCCTCGATAATGAAAAACTGTTTTTT. Translated, it gives CASSYSGALDNEKLFF.

The chain recombines TRBV28 with TRBJ2-7; 9 bases match TRBD1. The ends lost 7 bases at V and 3 bases at J; junction bases unmatched: 4. The CDR3 has 13 residues. Germline CDR1 and CDR2: MDHEN and SYDVKM. The CDR3 reads CASTQGAYYEQYF. The CDR3 DNA is TGTGCCAGCACACAGGGGGCTTACTACGAGCAGTACTTC.

This chain links TRBV7-9 with TRBJ2-7; the D gene is possibly TRBD1 (6 bases). The V end lost 5 bases, the J end lost 1 base, and 15 bases lay between the germline ends. The CDR3 contains 15 residues. The germline CDR1 and CDR2 sequences are SEHNR and FQNEAQ (reference sequence). The CDR3 bases are TGTGCCAGCAGCCCAGGACAGTCTTTTTCCTACGAGCAGTACTTC. This sequence encodes CASSPGQSFSYEQYF.

Concerning this clonotype itself: As the CDR3 is not closed by the conserved phenylalanine or tryptophan, this likely results from a read error. The chain recombines TRBV5-1 with TRBJ1-1; maybe TRBD1 (5 bases). Trimming shortened V by 3 bases and J by 0 bases, and 6 bases separated the two germline ends. The CDR3 spans 13 residues. The V gene's germline CDR1 is SGHRS and CDR2 YFSETQ. The CDR3 coding sequence is TGCGCCAGCAGCTGGGGACTGAACACTGAAGCTTTCCTT. Translating it yields CASSWGLNTEAFL.

The chain employs TRBV7-2 and TRBJ1-6; unclear D gene. Trimming left V 6 bases short and J 8 bases short, with 14 bases between. This CDR3 comprises 14 residues. Germline loops: CDR1 SGHTA, CDR2 FQGNSA. The CDR3, as DNA: TGTGCCAGCAGATACTCCGTATTGGATTCACCCCTCCACTTT. Translated: CASRYSVLDSPLHF.